The next 8 T cell receptor beta chains were all read from a single sample in a study of T cells after yellow fever vaccination. TCRdb processed the 5' RACE reads anew with MiXCR; each CDR3 protein has one entry. The sample lists 250,000 or so distinct CDR3 sequences; 6.9% were seen once. The source was CD4+ T cells sorted from PBMCs, collected 15 days after the yellow fever booster vaccination. The receptors shown here come from a man between 25 and 39 years old who received the YFV17D yellow fever vaccine.

This rearrangement joins TRBV6-2 or TRBV6-3 to TRBJ2-1, with TRBD2 matching over 13 bases. The CDR3 runs to 18 residues. J gave up 3 bases and V 5 bases, and 10 bases lay outside the gene matches. Germline V gives CDR1 MNHEY, CDR2 SVGEGT. In DNA, the CDR3 is TGTGCCAGCAGTCACTTACACTGGACTAGCGGGAGCTACAATGAGCAGTTCTTC. It yields the protein CASSHLHWTSGSYNEQFF.

In its sample, this clonotype was seen once. The chain carries TRBV19 and TRBJ2-1; 7 bases map to TRBD2. Germline assignment: CDR1 LNHDA and CDR2 SQIVND (reference sequence). This CDR3 is 15 amino acids long. J lost 11 bases, V lost 1 base, and 11 bases had no gene match. The CDR3 sequence: CASSIGRPGEGQQFF. Here the CDR3 DNA reads TGTGCCAGTAGTATAGGTCGACCCGGGGAGGGTCAGCAGTTCTTC.

This chain joins TRBV12-3 or TRBV12-4 and TRBJ2-5; 14 bases line up with TRBD2. The V gene end was trimmed by 5 bases and the J gene end by 1 base; junction bases not matched to a gene: 6. This CDR3 has 17 residues. The CDR3 region is CASSPGTSGSPQETQYF. The CDR3 bases are TGTGCCAGCAGTCCAGGGACTAGCGGGAGTCCCCAAGAGACCCAGTACTTC.

This clonotype was seen a few times. The chain has TRBV6-5 and TRBJ1-6; D unclear. The ends were cut back, 8 bases at V and 6 bases at J, with 8 bases in the middle. Germline CDR1 and CDR2: MNHEY and SVGAGI. The CDR3 extends over 12 amino acids. CDR3 sequence reads: CASRWANSPLHF. The DNA of the CDR3 is TGTGCCAGCCGATGGGCTAATTCACCCCTCCACTTT.

This chain joins TRBV5-1 and TRBJ2-5; a weak D match, TRBD2 (6 bases). The CDR3 consists of 15 residues. Trimming took off 4 bases at V and 0 bases at J, with 13 bases between the two ends. Looked up from germline, CDR1 is SGHRS and CDR2 is YFSETQ. DNA of the CDR3: TGCGCCAGCAGCGGTGTGGGACTGAACCAAGAGACCCAGTACTTC. As protein: CASSGVGLNQETQYF.

This clonotype was counted only a few times. The V call is TRBV6-5, the J call TRBJ2-5; D is uncertain. V was clipped by 0 bases and J by 3 bases, with 8 bases between them. The CDR3 is 14 residues long. Germline V gene lookup returns CDR1 MNHEY and CDR2 SVGAGI. The CDR3 coding sequence is TGTGCCAGCAGTTACTCGTATAGAGAAGAGACCCAGTACTTC. It is translated as CASSYSYREETQYF.

This clonotype was detected a few times. The genes are TRBV20-1 and TRBJ2-5, with 7 bases matching TRBD2. V shed 3 bases, J shed 7 bases, and the junction held 11 bases outside the gene matches. The CDR3 has 14 amino acids. CDR1 DFQATT and CDR2 SNEGSKA come from the germline V gene (reference sequence). Here the CDR3 DNA reads TGCAGTGCTAGTGGGTCTAGCGGAGAGGGGACCCAGTACTTC. It codes for CSASGSSGEGTQYF.

The CDR3 nucleotides read TGTGCCAGCAGCGCACGGAGAAGCCCCGTGGGTGAAGCTTTCTTT. This gives the protein CASSARRSPVGEAFF. V is TRBV9 and J is TRBJ1-1; D is unclear. V was trimmed by 3 bases and J by 7 bases, leaving 19 bases between them. Germline CDR1 SGDLS, CDR2 YYNGEE. The CDR3 consists of 15 residues. Full variable domain (outside the CDR3, taken from reference TRBV9 and TRBJ1-1): DSGVTQTPKHLITATGQRVTLRCSPRSGDLSVYWYQQSLDQGLQFLIQYYNGEERAKGNILERFSAQQFPDLHSELNLSSLELGDSALYFCASSARRSPVGEAFFGQGTRLTVV.